A single sample gave rise to the 12 T cell receptor beta chains below, sequenced in a study of cytomegalovirus exposure and HLA in healthy donors. The PCR used 60 Vbeta and 13 Jbeta primers. Using immunoSEQ multiplex PCR, the repertoire was profiled, and TCRdb retains in-frame clones only, with some absent. The repertoire consists of approximately 100,000 clones, with around 59% occurring once and the leading ten covering about 2.3%. Sequenced input: PBMCs. The receptor set was obtained from a human donor in good health.

The J gene is TRBJ2-1, the V gene TRBV10-3, with D perhaps matching TRBD2 (5 bases). V was pared by 11 bases and J by 2 bases, with 16 bases between. This CDR3 is built from 14 residues. In germline, CDR1 is ENHRY, CDR2 SYGVKD. Written as DNA, the CDR3 is TGTGCCTCGAGCCACGGGGTTACCTACAATGAGCAGTTCTTC. Translation: CASSHGVTYNEQFF.

About this clone: Germline is not matched at one junction end, which may reflect a read error. The gene calls are TRBV6-1 and TRBJ1-2; D ambiguous. CDR3 size: 14 residues. From germline, CDR1 is MNHNS and CDR2 SASEGT. CDR3 sequence reads: CASSEGNTNYGHTF. DNA of the CDR3: TGTGCCAGCAGTGAAGGGAATACTAACTATGGCCACACCTTC.

The chain recombines TRBV9 with TRBJ1-1; TRBD1 matches at 7 bases. The CDR3 has 15 residues. Germline CDR1 and CDR2: SGDLS and YYNGEE. Trimming at V came to 0 bases and at J to 1 base, leaving 3 bases not matched to a gene. CDR3 nucleotides: TGTGCCAGCAGCGTAGGGGCAGGGGGGAACACTGAAGCTTTCTTT. Translating it yields CASSVGAGGNTEAFF. Together with reference TRBV9 and TRBJ1-1, the CDR3 gives the full variable domain: DSGVTQTPKHLITATGQRVTLRCSPRSGDLSVYWYQQSLDQGLQFLIQYYNGEERAKGNILERFSAQQFPDLHSELNLSSLELGDSALYFCASSVGAGGNTEAFFGQGTRLTVV.

The chain employs TRBV19 and TRBJ2-1; tentative D call: TRBD1 (6 bases). This CDR3 comprises 14 residues. With 5 bases removed from V and 7 bases from J, the gap between germline ends came to 15 bases. Germline CDR1 LNHDA, CDR2 SQIVND (reference sequence). CDR3 region: CASSDNRRGNEQFF. The CDR3 region has the DNA TGTGCCAGTAGTGATAACCGCAGGGGTAATGAGCAGTTCTTC. Using reference TRBV19 and TRBJ2-1 for the parts outside the CDR3, the full variable domain is DGGITQSPKYLFRKEGQNVTLSCEQNLNHDAMYWYRQDPGQGLRLIYYSQIVNDFQKGDIAEGYSVSREKKESFPLTVTSAQKNPTAFYLCASSDNRRGNEQFFGPGTRLTVL.

This rearrangement joins TRBV6-6 to TRBJ2-5; 11 bases align to TRBD2. The V gene end was trimmed by 10 bases and the J gene end by 2 bases; junction bases not matched to a gene: 3. CDR3 length: 13 residues. CDR1 is MNHNY, CDR2 SVGAGI, per germline (reference sequence). DNA of the CDR3: TGTGCCATTAGCGGGGGGGGACAAGAGACCCAGTACTTC. This translates into CAISGGGQETQYF.

J is TRBJ1-1 and V is TRBV6-1; D is unclear. Trimming shortened V by 6 bases and J by 0 bases, and 11 bases separated the two germline ends. The CDR3 loop spans 14 amino acids. The germline V gene has CDR1 MNHNS and CDR2 SASEGT. The CDR3 is CASRVNLVNTEAFF. The CDR3 coding sequence is TGTGCCAGCAGGGTGAACTTAGTGAACACTGAAGCTTTCTTT.

V and J are TRBV6-5 and TRBJ2-5; possible D gene TRBD1, 5 bases. The better agreement between TRBJ2-7 and the DNA end casts doubt on the J call. Germline V lookup: CDR1 MNHEY, CDR2 SVGAGI. The CDR3 length is 14 residues. CDR3 DNA: TGTGCCAGCAGTTACCTGGGGCAAGTGGGCGAGCAGTACTTC. This encodes CASSYLGQVGEQYF.

About this clone itself: The junction departs from the called germline gene at one end, perhaps through a read error. In DNA, the CDR3 is TGTGCCAGCAGCGTTAATTCCCTTGGAGCGGGGGTGGGAGATACGCCGTATTTT. Amino acid sequence: CASSVNSLGAGVGDTPYF. The J gene is TRBJ2-3, the V gene TRBV9; 8 nucleotides align to TRBD2. The CDR3 runs 18 residues. Per germline, CDR1 SGDLS and CDR2 YYNGEE.

The rearrangement uses TRBV5-1 and TRBJ2-2, with D perhaps TRBD1 (6 bases). This CDR3 region has 14 residues. CDR1 and CDR2 (germline): SGHRS, YFSETQ. The V and J ends lost 3 bases and 1 base respectively, with 7 bases between them. CDR3 nucleotides: TGCGCCAGCAGCTCGACAGGGAACACCGGGGAGCTGTTTTTT. Residues: CASSSTGNTGELFF.

This chain connects TRBV4-3 to TRBJ1-6; D unresolved. In germline, CDR1 is LGHNA, CDR2 YSLEER. The CDR3 length is 17 residues. Trimming left V 0 bases short and J 0 bases short, with 9 bases between. CDR3 in DNA: TGCGCCAGCAGCCAAGAACCTCGGAGCTCCTATAATTCACCCCTCCACTTT. It codes for CASSQEPRSSYNSPLHF.

The V call is TRBV29-1, the J call TRBJ2-4; TRBD1 matches 7 bases. The CDR3 totals 13 residues. The V gene end was trimmed by 7 bases and the J gene end by 6 bases; junction bases not matched to a gene: 9. Germline lookup yields CDR1 SQVTM and CDR2 ANQGSEA. CDR3 coding DNA: TGCAGCGCCCAGACAGGGCAGGGAAACATTCAGTACTTC. Translated, it gives CSAQTGQGNIQYF.

V usage is TRBV19 and J usage is TRBJ2-5; TRBD2 agrees at 10 bases. The junction had 8 bases not matched to a gene; V was cut back by 5 bases and J by 5 bases. The CDR3 consists of 15 residues. Looked up from germline, CDR1 is LNHDA and CDR2 is SQIVND (reference sequence). CDR3 coding DNA: TGTGCCAGTAGTGCGGCGGGACTAGCGTGGGAGACCCAGTACTTC. Protein: CASSAAGLAWETQYF.